The source of this TCR beta chain is a study of cytomegalovirus exposure and HLA in healthy donors. Study findings and constraints: The tendency of first-cohort TCR clusters to co-occur in the 130 or so validation repertoires was identified by a subsequent analysis.

In germline, CDR1 is MNHNY, CDR2 SVGAGI (reference sequence). V was shortened by 6 bases and J by 4 bases, with 16 bases between the two germline ends. The CDR3 spans 15 residues. With respect to this clone: Its antigen remains unidentified.

Assay used: immunoSEQ multiplex PCR; TCRdb lists only in-frame clones, some missing. Of around 120,000 clones in the sample, over 85% were seen once. The material sequenced was PBMCs. This TCR came from a woman aged 18-29 years in good health and CMV-seronegative. J is TRBJ1-5 and V is TRBV6-6; the D gene is possibly TRBD1 (5 bases). CDR3: CASSRTPAQNQPQHF. For the CDR3, the DNA is TGTGCCAGCAGCAGGACACCCGCTCAGAATCAGCCCCAGCATTTT.